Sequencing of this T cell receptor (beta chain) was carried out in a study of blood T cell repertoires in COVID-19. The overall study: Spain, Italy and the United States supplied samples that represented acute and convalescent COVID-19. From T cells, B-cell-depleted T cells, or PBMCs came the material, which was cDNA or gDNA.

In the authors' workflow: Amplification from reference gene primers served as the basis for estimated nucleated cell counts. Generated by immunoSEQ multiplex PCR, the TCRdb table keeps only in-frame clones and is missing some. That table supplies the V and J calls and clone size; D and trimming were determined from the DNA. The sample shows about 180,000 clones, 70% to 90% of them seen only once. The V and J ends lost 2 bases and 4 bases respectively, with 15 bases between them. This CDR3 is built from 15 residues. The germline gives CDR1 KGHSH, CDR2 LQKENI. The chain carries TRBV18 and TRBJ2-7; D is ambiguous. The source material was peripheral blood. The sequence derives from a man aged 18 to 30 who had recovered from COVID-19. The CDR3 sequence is CASSPVSVTVYEQYF. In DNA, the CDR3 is TGTGCCAGCTCACCAGTGAGCGTAACGGTGTACGAGCAGTACTTC.